The rows below give T cell receptor beta chains drawn from one sample of a study of vaccination and CD4 T cells after COVID-19. Their cognate antigens are unknown. TCRdb reprocessed the PCR reads with MiXCR, giving one entry per CDR3 protein. The sample lists under 20,000 distinct CDR3 sequences; roughly 43% were seen once. The source material was CD4+ T cells from blood, cultured in vitro, sampled before SARS-CoV-2 vaccination. Receptors were obtained from a human donor who had recovered from COVID-19. The CDR3 runs from the conserved cysteine through the conserved F or W. The D gene is left open where the match is weak.

j_gene,d_gene,v_gene,CDR3aa
TRBJ1-6,.,TRBV11-2,CASSLMRDSPLHF
TRBJ2-5,TRBD1,TRBV7-6,CASSTWAWDSQETQYF
TRBJ2-5,.,TRBV5-4,CASSLGNQETQYF
TRBJ1-5,.,TRBV6-1,CASTPPGANQPQHF
TRBJ2-7,.,TRBV11-3,CASSRDHEQYF
TRBJ2-3,.,TRBV6-1,CASGAATTEYF
TRBJ2-5,.,TRBV27,CASRLGGTQYF
TRBJ1-1,.,TRBV6-5,CASSWGSEAFF
TRBJ1-5,.,TRBV20-1,CSARDYSGGGNQPQHF
TRBJ2-7,.,TRBV2,CASSGPGSPYEQYF
TRBJ1-2,.,TRBV5-4,CASSLEQGHGYTF
TRBJ2-3,.,TRBV14,CASSQDGRFLDTQYF
TRBJ2-3,.,TRBV27,CASSPSTQTGTQYF
TRBJ1-2,.,TRBV7-9,CASSSGEGYGYTF
TRBJ2-5,TRBD1,TRBV6-2/TRBV6-3,CASSYSQGQGQETQYF
TRBJ2-5,TRBD2,TRBV7-2,CASSLKAGIRETQYF
TRBJ2-7,TRBD1,TRBV5-1,CASSESTGGSNEQYF
TRBJ2-7,TRBD1,TRBV9,CASSVSGDRGRSEQYF
TRBJ2-6,TRBD1,TRBV10-3,CATRDSSSGANVLTF
TRBJ1-1,TRBD1,TRBV6-2/TRBV6-3,CASSYSLDRGENTEAFF
TRBJ1-5,TRBD1,TRBV29-1,CSAQGAGQPQHF
TRBJ2-5,.,TRBV20-1,CSAREDSETQYF
TRBJ1-1,.,TRBV6-2/TRBV6-3,CASRIDSANTEAFF
TRBJ1-5,.,TRBV7-9,CASASGDQPQHF
TRBJ2-5,.,TRBV30,CAWSVQGAWETQYF
TRBJ1-4,.,TRBV20-1,CSVRSQGNLGKLFF
TRBJ2-7,TRBD2,TRBV7-2,CASSLTIRTSGGYEQYF